This T cell receptor (beta chain) is from a study of patients and donors after allogeneic stem cell transplantation. This CDR3 is 15 amino acids long. Trimming removed 2 bases from V and 8 bases from J; junction bases left unmatched: 7. Germline V gene sequence: CDR1 DFQATT, CDR2 SNEGSKA (reference sequence). MiXCR, applied by TCRdb to the RT-PCR reads, yields one record per CDR3 protein. The sample holds over 350,000 distinct CDR3 sequences, about a sixth seen once. The TCR originated in a human donor who was either an allogeneic HSCT recipient or a stem cell or donor lymphocyte infusion donor (not recorded which). It is not recorded whose cells these are; they may come from a transplant donor. Source material: blood, either unsorted or a sorted T cell fraction (not recorded which). The chain joins TRBV20-1 to TRBJ2-1, with 12 nucleotides matching TRBD1. In DNA form, the CDR3 reads TGCAGTGCTAGACTCCGGGACAGGGGGCCCGATGAGCAGTTCTTC. Its protein product is CSARLRDRGPDEQFF.